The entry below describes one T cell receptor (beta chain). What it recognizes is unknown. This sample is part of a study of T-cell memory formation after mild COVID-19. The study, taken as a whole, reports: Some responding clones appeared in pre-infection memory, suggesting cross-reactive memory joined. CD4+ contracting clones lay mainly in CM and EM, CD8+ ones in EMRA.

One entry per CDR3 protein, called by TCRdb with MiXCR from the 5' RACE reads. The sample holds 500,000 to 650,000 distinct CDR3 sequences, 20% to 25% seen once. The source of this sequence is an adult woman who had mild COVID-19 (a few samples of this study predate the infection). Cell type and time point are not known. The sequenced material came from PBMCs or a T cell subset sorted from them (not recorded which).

CDR3 protein: CASSVAGQGATDTQYF. DNA of the CDR3: TGTGCCAGCAGCGTAGCGGGACAGGGGGCAACGGATACGCAGTATTTT. The chain has TRBV9 and TRBJ2-3, with 12 bases identical to TRBD1. Germline V gene lookup returns CDR1 SGDLS and CDR2 YYNGEE. This CDR3 region has 16 residues. With 0 bases clipped from V and 6 bases from J, the junction kept 5 bases outside the gene matches.